The text below deals with one T cell receptor beta chain. Trimming stripped 5 bases from V and 3 bases from J, with 14 bases between. Per the germline V gene, CDR1 is LNHDA and CDR2 is SQIVND (reference sequence). The CDR3 totals 15 residues. This sample was included in a study of OX40 agonist ivuxolimab in advanced cancers. The protocol was immunoSEQ multiplex PCR, while the TCRdb copy is restricted to in-frame clones and leaves out a portion. The data show 60,000 to 80,000 clones, with approximately 80% seen just once and around 1.5% held by the top ten. The origin of this receptor is an adult with an advanced solid tumor such as melanoma, head and neck, liver or kidney cancer. V is TRBV19 and J is TRBJ1-5; D gene ambiguous. This specimen consisted of CD4+ or CD8+ T cells sorted from blood, obtained in a trial of the OX40 agonist ivuxolimab. In DNA form, the CDR3 reads TGTGCCAGTAGTTTCCCGGACGGTCCCAATCAGCCCCAGCATTTT. This translates into CASSFPDGPNQPQHF.